A single sample gave rise to the 17 T cell receptor beta chains below, sequenced in a study of T cells in Graves' hyperthyroidism and ophthalmopathy (dated 2019 in TCRdb). Library preparation was by multiplex PCR. For sequencing, an Illumina HiSeq 2000 was employed. The TCR beta CDR3 regions were amplified from RNA transcripts. The TCR CDR3 was subjected to a first round of RT-PCR using the HTBI primer set and the Qiagen OneStep RT-PCR kit. TCRdb passed the public sequencing reads through fastp at Q25 and MiXCR, retaining productive beta sequences. Rows with a matching CDR3 protein are joined into one entry that keeps the most common DNA and genes. In all, the sample holds fewer than 650,000 distinct CDR3 sequences, and about 15% of those were seen once. Roughly 4.5% of the sample lies in the top ten. Sequenced input: blood. Receptor source: a woman in her forties with Graves' ophthalmopathy.

This clonotype was detected ten times or more. The V and J genes are TRBV2 and TRBJ1-2; D perhaps matches TRBD1 (6 bases). Trimming removed 2 bases at V and 4 bases at J, with 11 bases between. The CDR3 is 14 residues long. Germline lookup yields CDR1 SNHLY and CDR2 FYNNEI. The CDR3 reads CASSEYTGPYGYTF. The CDR3, as DNA: TGTGCCAGCAGTGAATACACAGGGCCCTATGGCTACACCTTC. Looking up the rest from reference TRBV2 and TRBJ1-2 gives the full variable domain: EPEVTQTPSHQVTQMGQEVILRCVPISNHLYFYWYRQILGQKVEFLVSFYNNEISEKSEIFDDQFSVERPDGSNFTLKIRSTKLEDSAMYFCASSEYTGPYGYTFGSGTRLTVV.

This clonotype has a handful of counts. The chain employs TRBV6-2 or TRBV6-3 and TRBJ1-2, with D unresolved. The V and J ends lost 5 bases and 8 bases respectively, with 12 bases between them. Germline CDR1 is MNHEY and CDR2 is SVGEGT. This CDR3 has 12 residues. The CDR3 protein is CASSPTDEGYTF. DNA for the CDR3: TGTGCCAGCAGTCCGACTGACGAGGGCTACACCTTC.

The sample holds many counts of this clonotype. The J gene is TRBJ1-2, the V gene TRBV7-9; D perhaps matches TRBD1 (5 bases). CDR3 size: 13 residues. Germline CDR1 SEHNR, CDR2 FQNEAQ (reference sequence). Trimming left V 5 bases short and J 14 bases short, with 21 bases between. The CDR3 protein is CASSAARTSSGTF. CDR3 nucleotide sequence: TGTGCCAGCAGCGCAGCCCGGACTTCCTCAGGGACCTTC.

The chain carries TRBV29-1 and TRBJ2-5, with unresolved D. This CDR3 region has 12 residues. Per germline, CDR1 SQVTM and CDR2 ANQGSEA. Trimming left V 5 bases short and J 5 bases short, with 12 bases between. As DNA, the CDR3 is TGCAGCGTTTCCCCGAGCAGTGAGACCCAGTACTTC. This gives the protein CSVSPSSETQYF.

The chain carries TRBV28 and TRBJ2-7, with D possibly matching TRBD2 (6 bases). V was shortened by 10 bases and J by 2 bases, with 15 bases between the two germline ends. The CDR3 sequence is 13 residues long. Germline V gene data show CDR1 as MDHEN and CDR2 as SYDVKM. The CDR3 DNA reads as TGTGCCACCGGAGCGGGCACCGCCTACGAGCAGTACTTC. This translates into CATGAGTAYEQYF.

This clonotype was observed at least ten times. The chain joins TRBV28 to TRBJ2-7, with TRBD1 as a possible D gene (6 bases). CDR1 and CDR2 from the germline V gene are MDHEN and SYDVKM. The length of the CDR3 is 15 residues. V was clipped by 5 bases and J by 0 bases, with 14 bases between them. The CDR3 loop reads CASSRDRPDSYEQYF. DNA of the CDR3: TGTGCCAGCAGTCGCGACAGGCCGGACTCCTACGAGCAGTACTTC.

This clonotype was detected only a few times. V gene TRBV7-9 combines with J gene TRBJ2-2; D might be TRBD1 (5 bases). The CDR3 covers 15 residues. The germline V gene has CDR1 SEHNR and CDR2 FQNEAQ (reference sequence). V was clipped by 8 bases and J by 1 base, with 14 bases between them. Here the CDR3 DNA reads TGTGCCAGCCGACAGACAGAGCAGAACACCGGGGAGCTGTTTTTT. Translating it yields CASRQTEQNTGELFF.

This clonotype came up many times. This chain links TRBV20-1 with TRBJ2-5, with a weak D call TRBD2 (5 bases). CDR3 size: 15 residues. Germline loops: CDR1 DFQATT, CDR2 SNEGSKA (reference sequence). V was pared by 3 bases and J by 1 base, with 15 bases between. CDR3 in amino acids: CSARAPSGLQETQYF. For the CDR3, the DNA is TGCAGTGCTAGGGCCCCCAGCGGCCTCCAAGAGACCCAGTACTTC.

This clonotype was counted ten times or more. V is TRBV20-1 and J is TRBJ1-1; D not resolved. Trimming cost V 5 bases and J 1 base, with 5 bases left between them. Germline-derived CDR1 and CDR2 are DFQATT and SNEGSKA (reference sequence). The CDR3 runs to 11 residues. The CDR3 reads CSAVSNTEAFF. The CDR3 nucleotides are TGCAGTGCTGTGTCGAACACTGAAGCTTTCTTT.

This clonotype has at least ten counts. The chain carries TRBV2 and TRBJ2-7, with D possibly called TRBD1 or TRBD2 (5 bases each). This CDR3 is 13 amino acids long. CDR1 is SNHLY and CDR2 is FYNNEI in the germline V gene. V was clipped by 7 bases and J by 3 bases, with 13 bases between them. CDR3 nucleotide sequence: TGTGCCAGCACTAGCACCCAGGGCTACGAGCAGTACTTC. This codes for CASTSTQGYEQYF. Full variable domain (remainder filled in from reference TRBV2 and TRBJ2-7): EPEVTQTPSHQVTQMGQEVILRCVPISNHLYFYWYRQILGQKVEFLVSFYNNEISEKSEIFDDQFSVERPDGSNFTLKIRSTKLEDSAMYFCASTSTQGYEQYFGPGTRLTVT.

The rearrangement links TRBV27 to TRBJ1-5, with unresolved D. Germline values: CDR1 MNHEY, CDR2 SMNVEV (reference sequence). Trimming left V 2 bases short and J 6 bases short, with 17 bases between. The CDR3 is 16 residues long. The DNA of the CDR3 is TGTGCCAGCAGTTTAAACCCGCCCAGGATGGGTCAGCCCCAGCATTTT. Its protein is CASSLNPPRMGQPQHF.

This clonotype was seen ten or more times. The chain couples TRBV20-1 to TRBJ2-7; 14 bases line up with TRBD2. Germline loops: CDR1 DFQATT, CDR2 SNEGSKA (reference sequence). The J segment lost 0 bases and the V segment lost 6 bases, leaving 7 bases of the junction unmatched. This CDR3 is built from 16 residues. The CDR3 here is CSAKGTSGSGSYEQYF. The DNA for the CDR3 is TGCAGTGCCAAGGGGACTAGCGGGAGTGGCTCCTACGAGCAGTACTTC.

This chain links TRBV7-2 with TRBJ2-5; D not resolved. Looked up from germline, CDR1 is SGHTA and CDR2 is FQGNSA. The CDR3 totals 15 residues. V was pared by 0 bases and J by 1 base, with 9 bases between. Here the CDR3 reads CASSLAAAGQETQYF. In nucleotides, the CDR3 is TGTGCCAGCAGCTTAGCGGCGGCAGGCCAAGAGACCCAGTACTTC.

At least ten counts were recorded for this clonotype. The rearrangement uses TRBV30 and TRBJ1-2, with 8 bases fitting TRBD1. In germline, CDR1 is GTSNPN, CDR2 SVGIG (reference sequence). This CDR3 is built from 15 residues. The V and J ends lost 2 bases and 1 base, in that order; junction bases with no gene match: 6. The CDR3 protein is CAWSIGQGSNYGYTF. CDR3 nucleotide sequence: TGTGCCTGGAGTATCGGACAGGGTAGTAACTATGGCTACACCTTC.

This clonotype was seen many times. This rearrangement joins TRBV2 to TRBJ1-2; 8 bases are a match to TRBD1. After removal of 3 bases from V and 4 bases from J, the junction contained 7 bases not matched to a gene. CDR1 and CDR2 from the germline V gene are SNHLY and FYNNEI. The CDR3 has 15 residues. CDR3 sequence: CASSDRGRKIYGYTF. In DNA form, the CDR3 reads TGTGCCAGCAGTGACAGGGGGCGGAAGATCTATGGCTACACCTTC.

This clonotype came up a few times. The chain has TRBV2 and TRBJ2-2; TRBD2 matches at 13 bases. The CDR3 is made up of 16 amino acids. Looked up from germline, CDR1 is SNHLY and CDR2 is FYNNEI. V trimming: 6 bases; J trimming: 6 bases; junction bases outside the gene matches: 7. CDR3 nucleotide sequence: TGTGCCAGCAGGGACCTACTAGCGGGAGGGTCCGGGGAGCTGTTTTTT. Translated: CASRDLLAGGSGELFF.

This rearrangement joins TRBV12-3 or TRBV12-4 to TRBJ1-1, with D maybe TRBD1 (6 bases). Trimming removed 7 bases from V and 1 base from J, with 13 bases in between. CDR3 length: 14 amino acids. CDR3 DNA: TGTGCCAGCACCTGGGGGGCCGGGAACACTGAAGCTTTCTTT. This gives the protein CASTWGAGNTEAFF.